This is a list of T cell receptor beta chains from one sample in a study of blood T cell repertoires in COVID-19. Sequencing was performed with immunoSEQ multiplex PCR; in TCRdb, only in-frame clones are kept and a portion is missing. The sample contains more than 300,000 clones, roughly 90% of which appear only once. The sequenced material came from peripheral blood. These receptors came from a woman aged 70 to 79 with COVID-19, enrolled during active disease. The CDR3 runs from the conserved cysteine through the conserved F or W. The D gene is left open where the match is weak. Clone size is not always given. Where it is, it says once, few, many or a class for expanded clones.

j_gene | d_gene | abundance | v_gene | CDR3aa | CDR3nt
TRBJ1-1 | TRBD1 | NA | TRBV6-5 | CASSSTGFGTEAFF | TGTGCCAGCAGTTCGACAGGGTTCGGCACTGAAGCTTTCTTT
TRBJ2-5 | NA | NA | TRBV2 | CASSSVETQYF | TGTGCCAGCAGCTCTGTAGAGACCCAGTACTTC
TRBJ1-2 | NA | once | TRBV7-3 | CASSPDRNYGYTF | TGTGCCAGCAGCCCAGACAGAAACTATGGCTACACCTTC
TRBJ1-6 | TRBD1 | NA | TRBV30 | CAWSPDEGTGVYNSPLHF | TGTGCCTGGAGTCCAGACGAGGGGACAGGGGTCTATAATTCACCCCTCCACTTT
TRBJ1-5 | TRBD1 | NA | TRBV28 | CASTPMTGTSNQPQHF | TGTGCCAGCACCCCGATGACAGGGACTAGCAATCAGCCCCAGCATTTT
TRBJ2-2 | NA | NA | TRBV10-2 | CASSESGTMTGELFF | TGCGCCAGCAGTGAATCCGGGACAATGACGGGGGAGCTGTTTTTT
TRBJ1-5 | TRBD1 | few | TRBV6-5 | CASRDGTGPQHF | TGTGCCAGCAGGGACGGGACAGGGCCCCAGCATTTT
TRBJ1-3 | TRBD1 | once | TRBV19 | CASSIWTGAGNTIYF | TGTGCCAGTAGTATTTGGACAGGGGCTGGAAACACCATATATTTT
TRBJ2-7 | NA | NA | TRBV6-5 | CASSYRGGGRDYEQYF | TGTGCCAGCAGTTACCGCGGAGGGGGCCGGGACTACGAGCAGTACTTC
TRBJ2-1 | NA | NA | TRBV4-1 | CASSQVLRWNEQFF | TGCGCCAGCAGCCAGGTATTACGGTGGAATGAGCAGTTCTTC
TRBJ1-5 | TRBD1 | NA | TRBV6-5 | CASSQDRGQPQHF | TGTGCCAGCAGCCAAGACAGGGGTCAGCCCCAGCATTTT
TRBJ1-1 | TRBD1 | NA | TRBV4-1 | CASSHKQGAETEAFF | TGCGCCAGCAGCCACAAACAGGGGGCGGAAACTGAAGCTTTCTTT
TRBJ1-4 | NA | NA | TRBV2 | CASHREGGEKLFF | TGTGCCAGCCACAGAGAGGGCGGTGAAAAACTGTTTTTT
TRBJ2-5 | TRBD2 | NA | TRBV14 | CASSRVGLARGYQETQYF | TGTGCCAGCAGCCGAGTAGGACTAGCCCGGGGGTACCAAGAGACCCAGTACTTC
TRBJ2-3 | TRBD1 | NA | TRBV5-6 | CASSTRQGRADTQYF | TGTGCCAGCAGCACCCGACAGGGTAGGGCAGATACGCAGTATTTT
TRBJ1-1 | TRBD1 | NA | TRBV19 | CASSTLGQGATEAFF | TGTGCCAGTAGTACCCTCGGACAGGGGGCAACTGAAGCTTTCTTT
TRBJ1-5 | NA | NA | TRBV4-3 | CASSQDLGANQPQHF | TGCGCCAGCAGCCAAGATCTCGGTGCGAATCAGCCCCAGCATTTT
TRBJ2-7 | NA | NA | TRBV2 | CASSVYGSSYEQYF | TGTGCCAGCAGTGTGTACGGGAGCTCCTACGAGCAGTACTTC
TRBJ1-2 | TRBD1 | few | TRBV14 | CASSQDRELGYTF | TGTGCCAGCAGCCAGGACAGGGAGTTGGGCTACACCTTC
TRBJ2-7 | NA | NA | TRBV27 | CASSFGGNSYEQYF | TGTGCCAGCAGTTTTGGCGGGAACTCCTACGAGCAGTACTTC
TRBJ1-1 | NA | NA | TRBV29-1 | CSVEGRGHSEAFF | TGCAGCGTTGAAGGTAGGGGTCATAGTGAAGCTTTCTTT
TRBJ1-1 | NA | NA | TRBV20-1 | CSASFGGTEAFF | TGCAGTGCTAGTTTCGGGGGCACTGAAGCTTTCTTT
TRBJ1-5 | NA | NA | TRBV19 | CASSIGQVGNQPQHF | TGTGCCAGTAGTATAGGTCAGGTTGGCAATCAGCCCCAGCATTTT
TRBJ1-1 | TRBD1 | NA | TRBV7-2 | CASSTDRARNTEAFF | TGTGCCAGCAGCACCGACAGGGCCAGGAACACTGAAGCTTTCTTT
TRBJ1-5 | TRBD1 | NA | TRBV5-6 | CASSLGQGALNQPQHF | TGTGCCAGCAGCTTGGGACAGGGGGCCCTCAATCAGCCCCAGCATTTT
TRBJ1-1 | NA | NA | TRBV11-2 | CASSIQGMNTEAFF | TGTGCCAGCAGTATACAGGGTATGAACACTGAAGCTTTCTTT
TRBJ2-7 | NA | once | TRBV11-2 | CASSPRGQQGYEQYF | TGTGCCAGCAGTCCTAGGGGCCAGCAGGGCTACGAGCAGTACTTC
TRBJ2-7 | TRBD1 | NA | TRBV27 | CASSSRTGETPYEQYF | TGTGCCAGCAGTTCAAGGACAGGGGAAACCCCCTACGAGCAGTACTTC
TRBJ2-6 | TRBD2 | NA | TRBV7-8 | CASSLRESGANVLTF | TGTGCCAGCAGCTTGCGGGAGTCTGGGGCCAACGTCCTGACTTTC
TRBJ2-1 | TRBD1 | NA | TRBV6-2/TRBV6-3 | CASSPGGSYNEQFF | TGTGCCAGCAGTCCAGGGGGCTCCTACAATGAGCAGTTCTTC
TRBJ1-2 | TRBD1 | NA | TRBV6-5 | CASSYVSTGQGYTF | TGTGCCAGCAGTTACGTATCGACAGGGCAAGGCTACACCTTC
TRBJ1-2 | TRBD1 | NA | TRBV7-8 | CASSPRDRGPTSF | TGTGCCAGCAGCCCCCGGGACAGGGGCCCCACTAGCTTC
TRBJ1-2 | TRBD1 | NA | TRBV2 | CASRGQGGYGYTF | TGTGCCAGCAGAGGACAGGGGGGGTATGGCTACACCTTC
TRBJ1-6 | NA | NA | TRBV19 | CASSTTDNSPLHF | TGTGCCAGTAGTACGACAGATAATTCACCCCTCCACTTT
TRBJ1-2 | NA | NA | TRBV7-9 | CASSQGLINYGYTF | TGTGCCAGCAGCCAGGGTCTCATAAACTATGGCTACACCTTC
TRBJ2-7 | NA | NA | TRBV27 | CARPAGGEQYF | TGTGCCAGACCAGCGGGTGGCGAGCAGTACTTC
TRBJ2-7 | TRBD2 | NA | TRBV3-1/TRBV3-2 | CASSRGPGTSKDF | TGTGCCAGCAGCCGAGGCCCCGGGACTAGTAAGGACTTC
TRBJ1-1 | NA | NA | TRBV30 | CAWGRRGMNTEAFF | TGTGCCTGGGGACGGAGGGGCATGAACACTGAAGCTTTCTTT
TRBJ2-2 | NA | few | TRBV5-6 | CASSSSGAGELFF | TGTGCCAGCAGCTCCTCAGGCGCCGGGGAGCTGTTTTTT
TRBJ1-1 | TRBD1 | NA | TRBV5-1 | CASSPTGGSTEAFF | TGCGCCAGCAGCCCGACAGGGGGCTCCACTGAAGCTTTCTTT
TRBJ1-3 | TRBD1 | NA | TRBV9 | CASSVEGTGENTIYF | TGTGCCAGCAGCGTAGAGGGGACAGGGGAAAACACCATATATTTT
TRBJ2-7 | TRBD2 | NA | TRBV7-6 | CASSPAGGTYEQYF | TGTGCCAGCAGCCCTGCGGGAGGGACCTACGAGCAGTACTTC
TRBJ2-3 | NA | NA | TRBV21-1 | CASSRLAGGPTDTQYF | TGTGCCAGCAGCAGACTAGCGGGGGGGCCCACAGATACGCAGTATTTT
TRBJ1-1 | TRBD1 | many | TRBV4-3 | CASSLNTGGTEAFF | TGCGCCAGCAGCCTAAACACAGGGGGCACTGAAGCTTTCTTT
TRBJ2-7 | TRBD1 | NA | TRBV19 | CASSRRLGTGDSYEQYF | TGTGCCAGTAGCCGACGGCTGGGGACAGGGGACTCCTACGAGCAGTACTTC
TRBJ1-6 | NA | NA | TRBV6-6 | CASSYRQGLDSPLHF | TGTGCCAGCAGTTACAGGCAGGGCTTGGATTCACCCCTCCACTTT
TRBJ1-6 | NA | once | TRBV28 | CASRPEGLNSPLHF | TGTGCCAGCAGGCCTGAGGGTCTGAATTCACCCCTCCACTTT
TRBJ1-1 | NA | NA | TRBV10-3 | CAISDKLRQPIMNTEAFF | TGTGCCATCAGTGATAAATTGAGACAGCCGATTATGAACACTGAAGCTTTCTTT
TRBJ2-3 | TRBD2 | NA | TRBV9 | CASSVDGGGLGTQYF | TGTGCCAGCAGCGTAGACGGCGGGGGATTAGGTACGCAGTATTTT
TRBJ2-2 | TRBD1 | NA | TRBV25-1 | CASSEFSLGTVVGELFF | TGTGCCAGCAGTGAATTTTCCCTCGGGACAGTAGTCGGGGAGCTGTTTTTT
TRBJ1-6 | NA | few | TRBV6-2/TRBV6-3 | CASSRVNSPLHF | TGTGCCAGCAGTAGAGTAAATTCACCCCTCCACTTT